The 20 T cell receptor beta chains presented below share a single source sample, sequenced in a study of blood T cells in healthy people across ages. Primers used in a second PCR of about 7 to 12 cycles were a sample-barcoded 5' primer and a J-beta primer mix. TCRdb used MiXCR to reprocess the 5' RACE reads, holding one entry per CDR3 protein. The profile shows about 1.5 million distinct CDR3 sequences, around 40% of them singletons. Sequences were obtained from blood. The receptors were sampled from a young woman in good health.

The table lists this clonotype with a few counts. The chain links TRBV6-5 to TRBJ2-7, with a tentative D call TRBD2 (5 bases). Germline V gives CDR1 MNHEY, CDR2 SVGAGI. The V end was cut by 2 bases, the J end by 2 bases, with 10 bases between. This CDR3 has 14 amino acids. CDR3 protein: CASSYGGKTYEQYF. As DNA, the CDR3 is TGTGCCAGCAGTTACGGAGGCAAAACCTACGAGCAGTACTTC.

This sequence joins TRBV6-6 and TRBJ2-5; 10 nucleotides agree with TRBD2. V was pared by 0 bases and J by 2 bases, with 6 bases of the junction left unmatched. CDR1 is MNHNY, CDR2 SVGAGI, per germline (reference sequence). CDR3 length: 17 residues. DNA for the CDR3: TGTGCCAGCAGTTACTCAGGTCTAGCGGGAGCTCAAGAGACCCAGTACTTC. It codes for CASSYSGLAGAQETQYF.

This rearrangement joins TRBV5-1 to TRBJ1-5, with D possibly being TRBD1 (6 bases). The germline gives CDR1 SGHRS, CDR2 YFSETQ. CDR3 length equals 15 residues. Trimming removed 2 bases at V and 3 bases at J, with 12 bases between. The CDR3 nucleotides are TGCGCCAGCAGCTTACGGCCAGGGGACAATCAGCCCCAGCATTTT. This codes for CASSLRPGDNQPQHF.

The chain recombines TRBV6-2 or TRBV6-3 with TRBJ1-1; TRBD1 agrees at 8 bases. The trim removed 0 bases at V and 0 bases at J, leaving 21 bases unmatched. This CDR3 has 22 amino acids. Germline values: CDR1 MNHEY, CDR2 SVGEGT. CDR3 loop: CASSYSYRAGGTIRGVNTEAFF. The CDR3 DNA sequence: TGTGCCAGCAGTTACTCCTATCGGGCAGGGGGCACAATCCGGGGAGTGAACACTGAAGCTTTCTTT.

This clonotype was picked up a small number of times. This rearrangement joins TRBV27 to TRBJ2-7, with D perhaps TRBD2 (6 bases). Germline lookup yields CDR1 MNHEY and CDR2 SMNVEV (reference sequence). The germline V and J ends were trimmed by 7 bases and 2 bases, with 15 bases remaining between them. The CDR3 runs 14 residues. The DNA of the CDR3 is TGTGCCAGCACGTCGGAGGGCCCCCCCTACGAGCAGTACTTC. Amino acid sequence: CASTSEGPPYEQYF.

This clonotype has more than one count but fewer than ten. This chain joins TRBV20-1 and TRBJ2-1, with TRBD2 identical over 9 bases. The ends lost 1 base at V and 5 bases at J; junction bases unmatched: 12. The CDR3 covers 17 residues. Germline CDR1 and CDR2: DFQATT and SNEGSKA (reference sequence). CDR3: CSARVMLISGRDNEQFF. The DNA of the CDR3 is TGCAGTGCTAGAGTTATGTTGATTAGCGGGAGAGACAATGAGCAGTTCTTC.

The chain employs TRBV30 and TRBJ2-4, with D perhaps TRBD2 (5 bases). The end of the DNA aligns better with TRBJ2-7, so the J call may be wrong. There are 13 residues in the CDR3. CDR1 and CDR2 (germline): GTSNPN, SVGIG (reference sequence). The CDR3 DNA is TGTGCCTGGAGTCCCTCTAGCAGCTACGAGCAGTACTTC. Protein: CAWSPSSSYEQYF.

This clonotype has only a few counts. The chain couples TRBV12-3 or TRBV12-4 to TRBJ1-2, with unresolved D. V gave up 2 bases and J gave up 5 bases, with 9 bases separating them. The length of the CDR3 is 13 residues. The CDR3 sequence is CASSLSSIYGYTF. Written as DNA, the CDR3 is TGTGCCAGCAGTTTATCCAGCATATATGGCTACACCTTC.

The gene calls are TRBV7-2 and TRBJ2-3, with 9 bases matching TRBD2. Germline CDR1 SGHTA, CDR2 FQGNSA. The CDR3 has 16 residues. Trimming cost V 1 base and J 9 bases; bases outside gene matches: 11. In DNA form, the CDR3 reads TGTGCCAGCAGCTTAGAGTCTAGCGGGGCCCTAATGACGCAGTATTTT. It yields the protein CASSLESSGALMTQYF.

This clonotype has just a few counts. The rearrangement links TRBV4-3 to TRBJ1-6; TRBD1 is a possible D gene (5 bases). The germline V gene has CDR1 LGHNA and CDR2 YSLEER. The CDR3 extends over 13 amino acids. V was clipped by 8 bases and J by 0 bases, with 5 bases between them. DNA for the CDR3: TGCGCCAGCCAGGGCTCCTATAATTCACCCCTCCACTTT. Translation gives CASQGSYNSPLHF.

V usage is TRBV7-2 and J usage is TRBJ1-1; D gene uncertain. This CDR3 comprises 12 residues. Trimming removed 2 bases from V and 9 bases from J, with 10 bases in between. Germline assignment: CDR1 SGHTA and CDR2 FQGNSA. This CDR3 is CASSLYEGKAFF. Here the CDR3 DNA reads TGTGCCAGCAGCTTATATGAGGGTAAAGCTTTCTTT.

The rearrangement joins TRBV20-1 to TRBJ2-3, with TRBD1 as a possible D gene (6 bases). There are 14 residues in the CDR3. V lost 5 bases and J 0 bases, leaving 12 bases between the germline ends. Looked up from germline, CDR1 is DFQATT and CDR2 is SNEGSKA (reference sequence). DNA for the CDR3: TGCAGTGCTTCGGACAGATCTAGCACAGATACGCAGTATTTT. As protein: CSASDRSSTDTQYF.

The CDR3 DNA reads TGTGCCTTACACAACTGGGGGCTCAACGGCTACACCTTC. Its translation is CALHNWGLNGYTF. The V and J genes are TRBV2 and TRBJ1-2, with D possibly TRBD1 on 6 matching bases. Germline loops: CDR1 SNHLY, CDR2 FYNNEI. This CDR3 is 13 amino acids long. V lost 11 bases and J lost 8, with 21 bases in between.

This chain uses TRBV18 with TRBJ2-3; D is perhaps TRBD2 (6 bases). Germline loops: CDR1 KGHSH, CDR2 LQKENI. Trimming took 6 bases from V and 2 from J, leaving 15 bases between them. The CDR3 is made up of 15 amino acids. The CDR3, as DNA: TGTGCCAGCTCGCGCGGGACCGAAGACACAGATACGCAGTATTTT. Its protein product is CASSRGTEDTDTQYF.

This rearrangement joins TRBV11-2 to TRBJ1-6; no firm D call. V was clipped by 3 bases and J by 5 bases, with 8 bases between them. The germline CDR1 and CDR2 sequences are SGHAT and FQNNGV. This CDR3 region has 14 residues. The CDR3 bases are TGTGCCAGCAGCTTTACCCCCAATAATTCACCCCTCCACTTT. It yields the protein CASSFTPNNSPLHF.

This clonotype has just a few counts. This rearrangement joins TRBV6-6 to TRBJ2-7, with D tentatively TRBD2 (5 bases). V lost 2 bases to trimming and J lost 3 bases, with 11 bases between them. This CDR3 region has 14 residues. The germline gives CDR1 MNHNY, CDR2 SVGAGI (reference sequence). Here the CDR3 DNA reads TGTGCCAGCAGTTACGACCGCCGGGGCTACGAGCAGTACTTC. Its protein product is CASSYDRRGYEQYF.

This chain uses TRBV4-2 with TRBJ2-1; 8 bases map to TRBD2. The CDR3 is made up of 16 amino acids. Trimming took 4 bases from V and 4 from J; bases not matched to a gene: 9. The V gene's germline CDR1 is LGHNA and CDR2 YNFKEQ. DNA for the CDR3: TGTGCCAGCAGCCCGGGGGGGACTAGAGGTTACAATGAGCAGTTCTTC. Amino acids: CASSPGGTRGYNEQFF.

The chain has TRBV12-3 or TRBV12-4 and TRBJ2-3; 9 bases fit TRBD2. The junction had 13 bases not matched to a gene; V was cut back by 5 bases and J by 7 bases. CDR3 length equals 16 residues. The CDR3 region has the DNA TGTGCCAGCAGTCCCCGGGGTAGCGGGGGTGCTCATACGCAGTATTTT. Protein: CASSPRGSGGAHTQYF.

This clonotype was found a few times. The gene calls are TRBV25-1 and TRBJ1-1; D unresolved. The V gene lost 3 bases and the J gene lost 0 bases, with 11 bases spanning the gap. Per germline, CDR1 MGHDK and CDR2 SYGVNS. The length of the CDR3 is 15 residues. As DNA, the CDR3 is TGTGCCAGCAGTGACACCAGATGGGTGAACACTGAAGCTTTCTTT. It encodes CASSDTRWVNTEAFF.

The chain couples TRBV7-2 to TRBJ2-3; 8 bases are a match to TRBD2. This CDR3 is built from 15 residues. Trimming removed 2 bases from V and 2 bases from J; junction bases left unmatched: 3. Germline V lookup: CDR1 SGHTA, CDR2 FQGNSA. CDR3 sequence (DNA): TGTGCCAGCAGCTTAAGGCGGGGGGCCACAGATACGCAGTATTTT. It yields the protein CASSLRRGATDTQYF.